Included here is one T cell receptor beta chain sequence, with context. As yet, its antigen is unknown. It was with 60 Vbeta and 13 Jbeta primers that the PCR ran. As processed by the authors: Among the unique TCR beta chains that a later analysis counted, roughly 80 million in all, 10 million to 11 million were shared. Measured with immunoSEQ multiplex PCR; TCRdb has only the in-frame clones, and not every one. That table is the source of V, J and clone size, and D and trimming were worked out from the DNA. The sample consists of around 99,000 clones, about 80% of them appearing once. The source of the sample is a study of cytomegalovirus exposure and HLA in healthy donors. Study as a whole: Most genotyped donors, approximately 77% of around 370, had Caucasian-associated genetic ancestry.

Findings and caveats of the study: Cytomegalovirus association was listed for 150 or so TCR beta chains. Trimming of TCR beta V- and J-genes showed a link, identified in a later analysis, to a missense DCLRE1C variant.

CDR3 length equals 16 residues. V was pared by 5 bases and J by 12 bases, with 15 bases of the junction left unmatched. CDR1 LGHNA and CDR2 YNFKEQ come from the germline V gene. This clonotype was sampled from a woman aged 45-60 years in good health and CMV-seropositive. The chain links TRBV4-2 to TRBJ2-1, with 11 bases fitting TRBD2. What was sequenced was PBMCs. The CDR3 bases are TGTGCCAGCAGCGACTTAGCGGGAGGGGGCAAATCGGGGCAGTTCTTC. Translation: CASSDLAGGGKSGQFF.